The source of this T cell receptor beta chain is a study of cytomegalovirus exposure and HLA in healthy donors. The CDR3 loop spans 15 amino acids. Germline V lookup: CDR1 SGHRS, CDR2 YFSETQ. The V and J ends lost 2 bases and 1 base respectively, with 11 bases between them. The PCR was carried out with 60 Vbeta primers and 13 Jbeta primers. TCRdb's copy holds only in-frame clones and misses some; the assay was immunoSEQ multiplex PCR. The sample lists tens of thousands of clones; roughly 60% were seen once. Comments on this clone: Its cognate antigen is unknown.

Study-wide results and caveats: In a later analysis, TCR beta V- and J-gene trimming was associated with a missense DCLRE1C variant. The authors excluded some V segments, including TRBV6-2 and TRBV6-3, as indistinguishable. In a later analysis, parvovirus B19, influenza, CMV and Epstein-Barr virus appeared linked to several top co-occurrence clusters. Rates of TCR association differed by HLA locus in a later analysis, with DRB1 highest and HLA-C lowest.

The sequencing input was PBMCs. This chain connects TRBV5-1 to TRBJ2-3; D is uncertain. This sequence originates from a man aged 50 or older in good health and CMV-seropositive. CDR3 loop: CASSFDGFRTDTQYF. CDR3 nucleotide sequence: TGCGCCAGCAGCTTCGATGGCTTTCGCACAGATACGCAGTATTTT.